Each of the 6 T cell receptor beta chains below was sequenced from the same sample in a study of cytomegalovirus exposure and HLA in healthy donors (dated by TCRdb to 2017 to 2019). The library was generated by the immunoSEQ multiplex PCR assay. A mixture of 60 forward primers for TCR Vbeta segments and 13 reverse primers for TCR Jbeta segments was used in the multiplex PCR. The source is immuneACCESS, and TCRdb retained only in-frame sequences with V and J called. Part of the clones is not carried over; for the studies checked, unresolved V genes explain less than half of this, and the remainder is unexplained. This sample has about 120,000 clones in its table, and about 78% of those were observed once. The top ten constitute roughly an eighth of the sample. Material for sequencing was PBMCs. These receptors were taken from a woman aged 40 to 50 in good health and CMV-seropositive.

The sample holds a few counts of this clone. This chain joins TRBV6-6 and TRBJ1-2; TRBD1 might be the D (5 bases). In germline, CDR1 is MNHNY, CDR2 SVGAGI (reference sequence). The length of the CDR3 is 13 residues. V gave up 6 bases and J gave up 7 bases, with 15 bases separating them. The CDR3 loop is CASRPIQGSGYTF. CDR3 in DNA: TGTGCCAGCAGACCCATCCAGGGATCTGGCTACACCTTC.

This clone was detected once. The CDR3 region is CASRSYPGTALRAFF. CDR3 DNA sequence: TGTGCCAGCAGATCTTACCCCGGGACAGCTCTTCGAGCTTTCTTT. The chain carries TRBV6-5 and TRBJ1-1; 7 bases are a match to TRBD1. From germline, CDR1 is MNHEY and CDR2 SVGAGI. CDR3 length: 15 residues. Trimming removed 6 bases from V and 10 bases from J; junction bases left unmatched: 17.

The V call is TRBV2, the J call TRBJ2-1; 10 bases are shared with TRBD2. Unmatched junction bases numbered 6, after V lost 3 bases and J lost 10 bases. The CDR3 is 14 amino acids. Per germline, CDR1 SNHLY and CDR2 FYNNEI. CDR3 amino acids: CASSETSGRDEQFF. The CDR3 bases are TGTGCCAGCAGTGAGACTAGCGGGCGGGACGAGCAGTTCTTC.

The rearrangement uses TRBV5-1 and TRBJ2-2; D might be TRBD1 (5 bases). V was clipped by 0 bases and J by 4 bases, with 10 bases between them. Germline V gene lookup returns CDR1 SGHRS and CDR2 YFSETQ. This CDR3 spans 15 amino acids. The CDR3 DNA reads as TGCGCCAGCAGCTTGGAGGACAATGGCACCGGGGAGCTGTTTTTT. Its translation: CASSLEDNGTGELFF.

J is TRBJ1-6 and V is TRBV2, with D perhaps TRBD1 (5 bases). Trimming removed 7 bases at V and 5 bases at J, with 18 bases between. Germline CDR1 SNHLY, CDR2 FYNNEI. This CDR3 comprises 16 residues. CDR3 amino acids: CASIFERTPNNSPLHF. CDR3 DNA sequence: TGTGCCAGCATATTTGAAAGGACACCTAATAATTCACCCCTCCACTTT.

The rearrangement joins TRBV5-1 to TRBJ2-5, with D possibly TRBD2 on 7 matching bases. The better agreement between TRBJ2-7 and the DNA end casts doubt on the J call. CDR3 length: 15 residues. The germline gives CDR1 SGHRS, CDR2 YFSETQ. The CDR3 is CASSLGLGGAYEQYF. The CDR3 nucleotides are TGCGCCAGCAGCTTGGGACTAGGGGGGGCCTACGAGCAGTACTTC.